The clone carrying this T cell receptor beta chain was counted many times. Its antigen is unidentified. Read coverage stops 3 residues before the CDR3 terminus; the germline J gene supplies the remainder. This record belongs to a study of T cell clonality in common variable immunodeficiency. Per the germline V gene, CDR1 is SEHNR and CDR2 is FQNEAQ (reference sequence). V gave up 5 bases and J gave up 5 bases, with 13 bases separating them. This CDR3 has 15 amino acids. General study points: In common variable immunodeficiency, TCR beta chains reportedly carried fewer deletions and N-nucleotide insertions. Links between repertoire features and CVID complications were heterogeneity-limited.

Aged about 8 to 64 years, CVID subjects averaged about 38 years old. No CVID subject was ill or on immunomodulatory drugs when sampled. Assay used: immunoSEQ multiplex PCR; TCRdb lists only in-frame clones, some missing. The record shows some 25,000 clones for this sample, with no singletons present. The receptor was derived from a human donor with common variable immunodeficiency. The sequencing sample was made of peripheral blood mononuclear cells. This chain connects TRBV7-9 to TRBJ1-6; maybe TRBD1 (5 bases). The CDR3 DNA, read in part, is TGTGCCAGCAGCCCCCAACAGGCCAATAATTCACCC. Protein: CASSPQQANNSP. The entire CDR3 protein reads CASSPQQANNSPLHF. Looking up the rest from reference TRBV7-9 and TRBJ1-6 gives the full variable domain: DTGVSQNPRHKITKRGQNVTFRCDPISEHNRLYWYRQTLGQGPEFLTYFQNEAQLEKSRLLSDRFSAERPKGSFSTLEIQRTEQGDSAMYLCASSPQQANNSPLHFGNGTRLTVT.